This T cell receptor (beta chain) originates from a study of tumor-infiltrating lymphocytes in localized non-small cell lung cancer. Across the whole study: The cohort mixed smokers and never-smokers, several histologies, and some post-neoadjuvant-chemotherapy samples. Study outcomes and limitations: Higher tumor T cell infiltration than in uninvolved lung was supported by TCRbeta sequencing.

A few counts support this clone. Its antigen is still unknown. TCRdb's table, derived via immunoSEQ multiplex PCR, lists solely in-frame clones and lacks some. This sample yields 20,000 to 25,000 clones, of which just under 70% are seen a single time; roughly 14% belongs to the top ten. The V gene's germline CDR1 is SGHNT and CDR2 YYREEE (reference sequence). Trimming cost V 4 bases and J 7 bases, with 17 bases left between them. This CDR3 contains 14 residues. The chain carries TRBV5-4 and TRBJ1-1, with D perhaps TRBD1 (5 bases). The receptor was derived from a human donor with non-small cell lung cancer. The specimen sequenced was lung tumor tissue. CDR3 region: CASSAPDRPNEAFF. CDR3 bases: TGTGCCAGCAGCGCCCCCGACAGACCCAATGAAGCTTTCTTT.